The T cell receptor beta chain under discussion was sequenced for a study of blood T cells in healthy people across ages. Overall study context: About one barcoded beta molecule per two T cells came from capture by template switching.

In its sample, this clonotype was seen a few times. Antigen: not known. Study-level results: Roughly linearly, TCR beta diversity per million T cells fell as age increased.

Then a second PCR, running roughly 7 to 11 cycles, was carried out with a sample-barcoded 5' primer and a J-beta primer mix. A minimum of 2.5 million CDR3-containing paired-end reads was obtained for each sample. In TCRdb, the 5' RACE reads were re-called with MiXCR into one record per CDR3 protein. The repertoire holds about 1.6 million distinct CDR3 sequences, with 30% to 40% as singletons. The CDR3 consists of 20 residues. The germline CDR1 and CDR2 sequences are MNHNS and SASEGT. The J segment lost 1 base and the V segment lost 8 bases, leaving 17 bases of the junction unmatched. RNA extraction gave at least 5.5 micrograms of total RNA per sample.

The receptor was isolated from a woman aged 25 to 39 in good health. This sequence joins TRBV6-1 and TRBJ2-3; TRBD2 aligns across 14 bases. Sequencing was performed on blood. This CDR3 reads CASSHGGLAGAAVGTDTQYF. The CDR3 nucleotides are TGTGCCAGCTCACACGGGGGACTAGCGGGGGCTGCCGTCGGCACAGATACGCAGTATTTT.